The text below deals with one TCR beta chain. Its recognized antigen is unknown. Qualities for individual bases were not recorded, and no much larger clone is one base off. Participants in the prospective study were aged roughly 18 to 95 years, lived in under 30 United States geographic areas, and enrolled through a virtual design. In the prospective study, participants were assigned to cohorts based on the clinical history participants reported in a screening survey and a study questionnaire. ImmuneRACE Cohort 3 recovered participants were defined by two consecutive negative NP/OP PCR tests, healthcare professional clearance, or symptom resolution. In the prospective study, mobile phlebotomists collected whole blood, serum and a nasopharyngeal or oropharyngeal swab from each participant. Over a roughly 2-month period, participants in the prospective study had the option of providing additional blood draws and questionnaires. Prospective study blood samples were shipped either frozen or at room temperature before DNA extraction.

The CDR3 sequence holds 13 residues, the cysteine and phenylalanine included. Of the read, only the CDR3 DNA is kept; its 39 bases are in frame from base 1. Taken from the germline V gene, the CDR1 and CDR2 loops are MGHRA and YSYEKL. V and J lose 4 bases and 0 bases, and a span of 7 bases separates them. The record originates from a study of blood T cell repertoires in COVID-19 (dated by TCRdb to the early 2020s). Regarding the study in general: Samples covering the acute and convalescent phases of COVID-19 were provided by collaborators in the United States, Italy and Spain. Deeply sampled blood TCRbeta repertoires from subjects exposed to, actively infected with, or recovered from COVID-19 were included in the dataset. HLA class I and class II types, where available, came from metadata supplied by the sample provider rather than from assay-based typing. The material from the prospective study consisted of cDNA or gDNA derived from T cells, B-cell-depleted T cells, or PBMCs. A freely available public database, intended as a resource for researchers studying the immune response to SARS-CoV-2, is where the repertoires were released. Samples came from the ongoing ImmuneRACE study (first 160 participants) plus 1,254 subjects from 6 global collaborators. A de-identified subject ID, COVID-19 status, age in years and sex were almost always included in the sample metadata. What the study reported, not specific to this receptor: Clinical and demographic metadata were provided uncurated, with the amount varying by source and participant.

TCRbeta CDR3 regions were amplified from genomic DNA using the immunoSEQ Assay, a bias-controlled multiplex PCR. The study's own analysis went as follows. The number of nucleated cells in each sample was estimated from the amplification of reference gene primers within the assay. Sequence reads were collapsed and filtered to measure the absolute abundance of every unique TCRbeta CDR3 rearrangement. For each sample, productive Simpson clonality was calculated as the square root of Simpson's diversity index over productive rearrangements. TCRdb took over this immuneACCESS table, retaining in-frame rearrangements with V and J assigned. Such tables are incomplete; in checked studies, under half of the missing clones stem from an unresolved V gene, and the remainder is unexplained. V, J and clone size were drawn from that table, and D and trimming were deduced from the DNA. The sample yields 330,000 or so clones; roughly 90% were counted once. Approximately 17% of the sample belongs to the ten largest clones.

This TCR came from a woman aged 30 to 39 who had recovered from COVID-19. Here the chain combines TRBV4-1 and TRBJ2-7; the D segment could be TRBD1, given 6 matching bases. Sequencing was carried out using PBMCs or T cells enriched from blood (not recorded which). The CDR3 has the sequence CASSPGDSYEQYF. At the DNA level, the sequence is TGCGCCAGCAGCCCAGGGGACTCCTACGAGCAGTACTTC.